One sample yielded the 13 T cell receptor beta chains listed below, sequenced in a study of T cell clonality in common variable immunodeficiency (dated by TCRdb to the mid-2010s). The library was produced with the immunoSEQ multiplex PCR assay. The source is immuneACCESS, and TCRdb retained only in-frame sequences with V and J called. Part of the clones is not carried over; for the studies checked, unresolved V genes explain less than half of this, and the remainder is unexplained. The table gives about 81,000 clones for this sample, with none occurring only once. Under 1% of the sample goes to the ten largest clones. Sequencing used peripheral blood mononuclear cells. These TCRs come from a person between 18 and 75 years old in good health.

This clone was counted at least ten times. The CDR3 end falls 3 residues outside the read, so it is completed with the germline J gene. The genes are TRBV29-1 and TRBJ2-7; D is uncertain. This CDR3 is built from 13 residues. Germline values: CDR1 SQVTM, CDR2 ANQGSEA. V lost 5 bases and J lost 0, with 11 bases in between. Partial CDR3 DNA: TGCAGCGTTCTTAGCCCGCTCTCCTACGAG. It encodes CSVLSPLSYE. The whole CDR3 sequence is CSVLSPLSYEQYF.

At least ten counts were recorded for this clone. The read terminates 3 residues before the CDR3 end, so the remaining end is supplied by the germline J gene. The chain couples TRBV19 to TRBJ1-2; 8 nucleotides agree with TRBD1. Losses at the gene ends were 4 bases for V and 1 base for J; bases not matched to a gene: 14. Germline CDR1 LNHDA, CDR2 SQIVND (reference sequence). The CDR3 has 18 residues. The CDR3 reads CASSKTTRPGQDNYGYTF. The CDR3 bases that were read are TGTGCCAGTAGTAAAACCACGCGACCGGGACAGGATAACTATGGC.

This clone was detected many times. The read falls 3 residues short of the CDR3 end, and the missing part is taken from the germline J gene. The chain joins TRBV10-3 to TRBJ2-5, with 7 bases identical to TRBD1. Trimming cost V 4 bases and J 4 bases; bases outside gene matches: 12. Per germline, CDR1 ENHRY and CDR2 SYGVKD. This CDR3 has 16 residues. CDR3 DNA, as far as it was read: TGTGCCATCAGTGGGGTTAAGGACAGGTCGGTAGAGACC. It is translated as CAISGVKDRSVET. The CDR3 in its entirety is CAISGVKDRSVETQYF.

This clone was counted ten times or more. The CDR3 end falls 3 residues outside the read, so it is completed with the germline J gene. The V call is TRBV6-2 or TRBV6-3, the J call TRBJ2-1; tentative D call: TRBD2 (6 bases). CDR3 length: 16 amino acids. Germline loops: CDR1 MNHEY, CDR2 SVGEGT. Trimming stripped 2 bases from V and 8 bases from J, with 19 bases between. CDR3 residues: CASSYPGTGGGDEQFF. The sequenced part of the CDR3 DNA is TGTGCCAGCAGTTACCCGGGGACGGGCGGCGGGGATGAG.

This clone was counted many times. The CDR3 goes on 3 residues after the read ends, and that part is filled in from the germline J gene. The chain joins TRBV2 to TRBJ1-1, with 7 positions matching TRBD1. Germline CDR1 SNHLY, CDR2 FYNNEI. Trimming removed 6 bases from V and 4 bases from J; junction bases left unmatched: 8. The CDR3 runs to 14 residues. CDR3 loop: CASRGDREGTEAFF. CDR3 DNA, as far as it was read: TGTGCCAGCAGAGGCGACAGGGAAGGCACTGAA.

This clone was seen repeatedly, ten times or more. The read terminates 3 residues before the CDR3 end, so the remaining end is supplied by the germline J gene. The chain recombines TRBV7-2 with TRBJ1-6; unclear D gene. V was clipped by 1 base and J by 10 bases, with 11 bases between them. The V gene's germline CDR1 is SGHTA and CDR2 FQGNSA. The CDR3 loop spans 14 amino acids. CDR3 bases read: TGTGCCAGCAGCTTAGAACAGTCTCTGTCACCC. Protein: CASSLEQSLSP. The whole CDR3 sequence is CASSLEQSLSPLHF.

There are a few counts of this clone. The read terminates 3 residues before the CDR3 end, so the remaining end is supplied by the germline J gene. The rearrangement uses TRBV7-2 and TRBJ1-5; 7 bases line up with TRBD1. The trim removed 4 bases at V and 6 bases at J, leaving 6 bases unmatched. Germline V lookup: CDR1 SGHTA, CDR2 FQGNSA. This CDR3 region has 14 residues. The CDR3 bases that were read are TGTGCCAGCAGCTCCAAAAGACAGGGTCAGCCC. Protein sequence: CASSSKRQGQP. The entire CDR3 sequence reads CASSSKRQGQPQHF.

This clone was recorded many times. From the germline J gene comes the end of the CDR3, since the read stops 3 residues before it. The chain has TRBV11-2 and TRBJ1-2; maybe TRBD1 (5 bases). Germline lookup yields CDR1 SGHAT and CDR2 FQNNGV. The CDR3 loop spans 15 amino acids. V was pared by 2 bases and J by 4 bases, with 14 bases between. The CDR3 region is CASSLPGVPFYGYTF. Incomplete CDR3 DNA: TGTGCCAGCAGCTTACCGGGGGTCCCCTTCTATGGC.

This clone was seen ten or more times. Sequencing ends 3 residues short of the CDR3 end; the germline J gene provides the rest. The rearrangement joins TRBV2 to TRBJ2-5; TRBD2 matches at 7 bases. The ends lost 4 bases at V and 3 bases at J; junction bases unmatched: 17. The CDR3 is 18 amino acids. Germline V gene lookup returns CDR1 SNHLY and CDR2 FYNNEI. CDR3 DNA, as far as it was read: TGTGCCAGCAGTGGACCTGTGACGGGGGGAACGGACAAAGAGACC. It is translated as CASSGPVTGGTDKET. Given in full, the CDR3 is CASSGPVTGGTDKETQYF. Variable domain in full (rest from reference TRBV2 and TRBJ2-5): EPEVTQTPSHQVTQMGQEVILRCVPISNHLYFYWYRQILGQKVEFLVSFYNNEISEKSEIFDDQFSVERPDGSNFTLKIRSTKLEDSAMYFCASSGPVTGGTDKETQYFGPGTRLLVL.

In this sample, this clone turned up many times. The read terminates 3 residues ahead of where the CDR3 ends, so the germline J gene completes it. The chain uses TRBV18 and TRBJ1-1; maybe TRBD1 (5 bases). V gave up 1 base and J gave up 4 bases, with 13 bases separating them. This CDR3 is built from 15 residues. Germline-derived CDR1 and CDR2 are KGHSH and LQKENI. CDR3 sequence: CASSPLDSSGTEAFF. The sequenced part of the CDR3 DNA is TGTGCCAGCTCACCACTTGACAGTTCGGGCACTGAA.

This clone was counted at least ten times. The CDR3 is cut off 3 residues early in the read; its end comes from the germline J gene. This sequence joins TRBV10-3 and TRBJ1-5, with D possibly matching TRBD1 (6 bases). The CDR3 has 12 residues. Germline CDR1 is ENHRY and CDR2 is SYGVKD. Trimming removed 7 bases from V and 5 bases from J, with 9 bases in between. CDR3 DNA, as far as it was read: TGTGCCATCAATTCAGGGGATCAGCCC. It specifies CAINSGDQP. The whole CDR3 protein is CAINSGDQPQHF.

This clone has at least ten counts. This CDR3 is CASSTPSGTETQYF. The CDR3 bases that were read are TGTGCCAGCAGCACCCCTAGCGGGACGGAGACC. The chain is built from TRBV7-2 and TRBJ2-5; TRBD2 agrees at 9 bases. The sequenced fragment ends 3 residues before the CDR3 boundary, so the rest is inferred from the germline J gene. CDR3 length equals 14 residues. Losses at the gene ends were 5 bases for V and 5 bases for J; bases not matched to a gene: 6. The germline V gene encodes CDR1 SGHTA and CDR2 FQGNSA.

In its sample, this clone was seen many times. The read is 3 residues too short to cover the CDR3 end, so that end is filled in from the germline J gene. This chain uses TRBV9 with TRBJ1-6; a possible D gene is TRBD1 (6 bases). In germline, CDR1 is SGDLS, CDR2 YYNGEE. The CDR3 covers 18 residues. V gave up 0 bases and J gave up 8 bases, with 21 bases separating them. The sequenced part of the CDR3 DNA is TGTGCCAGCAGCGTAGGAACGGACAGTCCCTACCTGCATTCACCC. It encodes CASSVGTDSPYLHSP. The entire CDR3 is CASSVGTDSPYLHSPLHF. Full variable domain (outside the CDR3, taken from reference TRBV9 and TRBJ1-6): DSGVTQTPKHLITATGQRVTLRCSPRSGDLSVYWYQQSLDQGLQFLIQYYNGEERAKGNILERFSAQQFPDLHSELNLSSLELGDSALYFCASSVGTDSPYLHSPLHFGNGTRLTVT.